These 27 T cell receptor beta chains were sequenced from one sample in a study of graft-versus-host responses after intestinal transplantation. The assay was immunoSEQ multiplex PCR, and TCRdb's table has in-frame clones only and misses some. The sample includes over 75,000 clones, around 90% seen only once; the top ten take under 9.5%. These TCRs' antigens remain unknown. The sequencing used unstimulated CD8+ T cells sorted from spleen or lymph node cells, collected before transplant. These receptors were collected from a human donor who was the organ donor for an intestinal transplant.

The chain joins TRBV30 to TRBJ2-6, with D unresolved. The CDR3 contains 14 residues. Trimming pared 2 bases from V and 1 base from J, leaving 6 bases between. Germline values: CDR1 GTSNPN, CDR2 SVGIG (reference sequence). CDR3 coding DNA: TGTGCCTGGAGTTTTGGATCTGGGGCCAACGTCCTGACTTTC. Its protein is CAWSFGSGANVLTF.

The genes are TRBV11-2 and TRBJ2-3; TRBD1 aligns across 7 bases. CDR1 is SGHAT and CDR2 is FQNNGV in the germline V gene. The CDR3 is 16 amino acids. Unmatched junction bases numbered 8, after V lost 5 bases and J lost 0 bases. The CDR3 sequence is CASSPTGITSTDTQYF. CDR3 DNA: TGTGCCAGCAGCCCGACAGGGATTACTAGCACAGATACGCAGTATTTT.

This chain joins TRBV28 and TRBJ2-5; D possibly uses TRBD1 or TRBD2 (5 bases each). Germline V CDR1 and CDR2: MDHEN, SYDVKM. The V and J ends lost 10 bases and 0 bases respectively, with 21 bases between them. The CDR3 runs 16 residues. CDR3 sequence: CATAGARERDQETQYF. The CDR3, as DNA: TGTGCCACTGCTGGGGCCAGGGAGAGGGACCAAGAGACCCAGTACTTC.

The genes are TRBV25-1 and TRBJ2-7, with TRBD1 matching over 10 bases. This CDR3 is built from 14 residues. The V gene's germline CDR1 is MGHDK and CDR2 SYGVNS. The J segment lost 2 bases and the V segment lost 4 bases, leaving 2 bases of the junction unmatched. CDR3 in amino acids: CASSAGQGAYEQYF. CDR3 DNA sequence: TGTGCCAGCAGTGCCGGACAGGGGGCCTACGAGCAGTACTTC.

The chain recombines TRBV9 with TRBJ2-3; unclear D gene. V gave up 4 bases and J gave up 2 bases, with 5 bases separating them. The CDR3 loop spans 12 amino acids. From germline, CDR1 is SGDLS and CDR2 YYNGEE. CDR3 region: CASSPPTDTQYF. The CDR3 DNA reads as TGTGCCAGCAGCCCCCCCACAGATACGCAGTATTTT.

The V gene is TRBV6-1, the J gene TRBJ1-1; 7 nucleotides align to TRBD1. Germline assignment: CDR1 MNHNS and CDR2 SASEGT. V was pared by 6 bases and J by 4 bases, with 5 bases of the junction left unmatched. This CDR3 region has 13 residues. CDR3 nucleotide sequence: TGTGCCAGCAGCACAGGGGTCGGCACTGAAGCTTTCTTT. Its protein is CASSTGVGTEAFF.

The V call is TRBV18, the J call TRBJ2-1, with D uncertain. CDR3 length equals 13 residues. V was clipped by 5 bases and J by 9 bases, with 14 bases between them. Germline CDR1 is KGHSH and CDR2 is LQKENI. This CDR3 reads CASSSSPGSEQFF. CDR3 nucleotide sequence: TGTGCCAGCTCATCAAGTCCGGGCAGTGAGCAGTTCTTC. The full variable domain, completed using reference TRBV18 and TRBJ2-1, is NAGVMQNPRHLVRRRGQEARLRCSPMKGHSHVYWYRQLPEEGLKFMVYLQKENIIDESGMPKERFSAEFPKEGPSILRIQQVVRGDSAAYFCASSSSPGSEQFFGPGTRLTVL.

The chain carries TRBV5-1 and TRBJ2-7; 7 nucleotides agree with TRBD1. This CDR3 is 16 amino acids long. J lost 0 bases, V lost 1 base, and 7 bases had no gene match. The germline gives CDR1 SGHRS, CDR2 YFSETQ. The CDR3 loop reads CASSLKSGQDSYEQYF. CDR3 DNA: TGCGCCAGCAGCTTGAAGTCCGGACAGGACTCCTACGAGCAGTACTTC.

The DNA for the CDR3 is TGTGCCAGCAGTTCGACCCCAGGGGGCAGCAAGAACACTGAAGCTTTCTTT. Amino acids: CASSSTPGGSKNTEAFF. This chain joins TRBV28 and TRBJ1-1, with TRBD1 matching over 8 bases. Germline V lookup: CDR1 MDHEN, CDR2 SYDVKM. V dropped 4 bases and J dropped 1; count of bases not matched to a gene: 11. The CDR3 extends over 17 amino acids.

The CDR3 DNA is TGTGCCAGCAGCCATATAGCGGTAAGAGAGACCCAGTACTTC. Residues: CASSHIAVRETQYF. The chain uses TRBV13 and TRBJ2-5, with D possibly matching TRBD2 (6 bases). The length of the CDR3 is 14 residues. V shed 5 bases and J shed 4 bases, with 14 bases lying between them. Germline V CDR1 and CDR2: PRHDT, FYEKMQ (reference sequence).

The V gene is TRBV19, the J gene TRBJ2-3; D unresolved. The germline gives CDR1 LNHDA, CDR2 SQIVND (reference sequence). The CDR3 is 13 amino acids. The ends were cut back, 2 bases at V and 2 bases at J, with 5 bases in the middle. CDR3 amino acids: CASSIWVTDTQYF. CDR3 coding DNA: TGTGCCAGTAGTATATGGGTCACAGATACGCAGTATTTT.

The J gene is TRBJ2-3, the V gene TRBV6-5; 12 nucleotides match TRBD2. The CDR3 extends over 14 amino acids. CDR1 and CDR2 from the germline V gene are MNHEY and SVGAGI. V lost 8 bases, J lost 6 bases, and 6 bases stayed unmatched. The CDR3 loop is CASATSGGGDTQYF. The CDR3 nucleotides read TGTGCCAGCGCGACTAGCGGGGGAGGGGATACGCAGTATTTT.

V gene TRBV9 combines with J gene TRBJ1-2; the D is unclear. Germline V lookup: CDR1 SGDLS, CDR2 YYNGEE. This CDR3 comprises 16 residues. V gave up 0 bases and J gave up 4 bases, with 16 bases separating them. The CDR3 protein is CASSVGTALLGYGYTF. CDR3 bases: TGTGCCAGCAGCGTAGGGACCGCTTTACTCGGCTATGGCTACACCTTC.

The chain has TRBV6-4 and TRBJ2-3; the D gene is possibly TRBD2 (5 bases). The length of the CDR3 is 14 residues. Between the trimmed V and J ends, which lost 3 bases and 0 bases, there was a span of 7 bases. Germline V gene sequence: CDR1 MRHNA, CDR2 SNTAGT. For the CDR3, the DNA is TGTGCCAGCAGTGAGGGAGACAGCACAGATACGCAGTATTTT. Its translation is CASSEGDSTDTQYF.

Remarks on this clone: Sequence at one end of the junction differs from germline and may be a read error. The chain uses TRBV4-1 and TRBJ2-7; D gene unclear. The CDR3 totals 17 residues. Germline values: CDR1 MGHRA, CDR2 YSYEKL. CDR3 DNA: TGCGCCAGCAACCAAATAGTGGAAGGCCAGAAGAGCTACGAGCAGTACTTC. This encodes CASNQIVEGQKSYEQYF.

CDR3 DNA: TGTGCCAGCAGTTTTACAGCCTACAATGAGCAGTTCTTC. This translates into CASSFTAYNEQFF. The chain links TRBV28 to TRBJ2-1; the D is unclear. Deletions cut 3 bases from V and 2 bases from J, with 5 bases between. Germline V gene data show CDR1 as MDHEN and CDR2 as SYDVKM. The CDR3 extends over 13 amino acids.

The chain joins TRBV4-1 to TRBJ1-4, with TRBD1 as a possible D gene (6 bases). The CDR3 totals 15 residues. The ends were cut back, 1 base at V and 2 bases at J, with 8 bases in the middle. CDR1 MGHRA and CDR2 YSYEKL come from the germline V gene. CDR3 DNA: TGCGCCAGCAGCCAAGGACAGGTTACTAATGAAAAACTGTTTTTT. Translating gives CASSQGQVTNEKLFF.

This chain connects TRBV27 to TRBJ2-3; 11 nucleotides match TRBD2. The CDR3 sequence is 14 residues long. The germline CDR1 and CDR2 sequences are MNHEY and SMNVEV (reference sequence). The junction had 7 bases not matched to a gene; V was cut back by 8 bases and J by 6 bases. CDR3 nucleotides: TGTGCCAGCCGTATAGCGGGGGGGCCGGATACGCAGTATTTT. Translation: CASRIAGGPDTQYF.

The rearrangement uses TRBV6-1 and TRBJ2-7, with D possibly matching TRBD1 (5 bases). This CDR3 region has 13 residues. V lost 6 bases and J lost 2, with 11 bases in between. Germline lookup yields CDR1 MNHNS and CDR2 SASEGT. The CDR3 DNA is TGTGCCAGCAGCCTGACAGTAACCTACGAGCAGTACTTC. Encoded protein: CASSLTVTYEQYF.

This sequence joins TRBV28 and TRBJ2-7; TRBD1 aligns across 7 bases. Germline CDR1 MDHEN, CDR2 SYDVKM. The CDR3 extends over 16 amino acids. J lost 0 bases, V lost 5 bases, and 10 bases had no gene match. The CDR3 region is CASSNPPGQSSYEQYF. In DNA form, the CDR3 reads TGTGCCAGCAGTAACCCCCCGGGACAGAGCTCCTACGAGCAGTACTTC.

The chain couples TRBV4-2 to TRBJ2-1; a possible D gene is TRBD1 (6 bases). CDR3 length: 13 amino acids. CDR1 and CDR2 (germline): LGHNA, YNFKEQ. V was trimmed by 6 bases and J by 4 bases, leaving 10 bases between them. The CDR3 reads CASSTGIYNEQFF. In DNA, the CDR3 is TGTGCCAGCAGTACAGGGATTTACAATGAGCAGTTCTTC.

V gene TRBV9 combines with J gene TRBJ1-3; perhaps TRBD1 as D (5 bases). The V and J ends lost 4 bases and 2 bases respectively, with 13 bases between them. This CDR3 is built from 15 residues. Per the germline V gene, CDR1 is SGDLS and CDR2 is YYNGEE. DNA of the CDR3: TGTGCCAGCAGCCAAGGCGGGGCCCCTGGAAACACCATATATTTT. Protein product: CASSQGGAPGNTIYF.

This clone came up once. The chain is built from TRBV27 and TRBJ2-1; 7 positions agree with TRBD1. The CDR3 covers 16 residues. Germline V gene sequence: CDR1 MNHEY, CDR2 SMNVEV (reference sequence). J gave up 2 bases and V 6 bases, and 10 bases lay outside the gene matches. CDR3 in amino acids: CASSHIGTVPYNEQFF. CDR3 DNA sequence: TGTGCCAGCAGCCATATCGGGACAGTTCCCTACAATGAGCAGTTCTTC.

Note on this clone: It is unclear where the CDR3 begins or ends on the DNA, so no DNA is shown, and the CDR3 is as TCRdb lists it. The chain employs TRBV27 and TRBJ2-3. The CDR3 contains 15 residues when both ends are counted. Germline CDR1 is MNHEY and CDR2 is SMNVEV (reference sequence). Here the CDR3 reads CASSFLAGSPDTQYF.

This rearrangement joins TRBV25-1 to TRBJ2-1; no clear D gene. The germline CDR1 and CDR2 sequences are MGHDK and SYGVNS. V shed 0 bases and J shed 7 bases, with 7 bases lying between them. CDR3 length: 13 amino acids. Here the CDR3 reads CASSEYAWNEQFF. The CDR3 bases are TGTGCCAGCAGTGAATACGCTTGGAATGAGCAGTTCTTC.

This chain connects TRBV9 to TRBJ1-2; D possibly corresponds to TRBD1 (6 bases). The ends were cut back, 0 bases at V and 4 bases at J, with 10 bases in the middle. The V gene's germline CDR1 is SGDLS and CDR2 YYNGEE. This CDR3 has 14 residues. The CDR3 is CASSVDHRAYGYTF. In DNA form, the CDR3 reads TGTGCCAGCAGCGTAGATCACAGGGCCTATGGCTACACCTTC.

The V call is TRBV7-9, the J call TRBJ2-7, with D uncertain. The CDR3 runs to 11 residues. Deletions cut 8 bases from V and 3 bases from J, with 8 bases between. The germline V gene has CDR1 SEHNR and CDR2 FQNEAQ (reference sequence). The CDR3 DNA reads as TGTGCCAGCGTAGAATACTACGAGCAGTACTTC. It codes for CASVEYYEQYF.